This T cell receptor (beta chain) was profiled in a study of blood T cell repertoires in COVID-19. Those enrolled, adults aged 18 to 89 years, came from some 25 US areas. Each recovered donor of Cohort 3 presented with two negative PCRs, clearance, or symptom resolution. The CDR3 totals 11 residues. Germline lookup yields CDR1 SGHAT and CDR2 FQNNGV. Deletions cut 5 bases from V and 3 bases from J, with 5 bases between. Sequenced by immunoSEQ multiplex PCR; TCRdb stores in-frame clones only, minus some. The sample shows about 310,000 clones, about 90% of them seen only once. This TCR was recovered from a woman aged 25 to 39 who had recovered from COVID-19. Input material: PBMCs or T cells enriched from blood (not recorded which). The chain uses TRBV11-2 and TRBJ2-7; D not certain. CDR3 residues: CASSLYYEQYF. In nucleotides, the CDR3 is TGTGCCAGCAGCCTTTACTACGAGCAGTACTTC.